Presented here are 6 T cell receptor beta chains from one specimen sequenced in a study of cytomegalovirus exposure and HLA in healthy donors. PCR employed 60 Vbeta and 13 Jbeta primers. Measured with immunoSEQ multiplex PCR; TCRdb has only the in-frame clones, and not every one. The data contain approximately 240,000 clones, around 88% of them seen just once; the ten biggest clones take up more than 0.8%. Material: PBMCs. Receptors were obtained from a woman aged 18-29 years in good health and CMV-seronegative.

V gene TRBV9 combines with J gene TRBJ2-1; TRBD2 matches 10 bases. The germline V gene has CDR1 SGDLS and CDR2 YYNGEE. With V trimmed by 4 bases and J by 4 bases, 8 bases remained unmatched. The CDR3 contains 16 residues. This CDR3 reads CASSPRAGGRYNEQFF. In nucleotides, the CDR3 is TGTGCCAGCAGCCCCCGAGCGGGAGGGAGATACAATGAGCAGTTCTTC.

The rearrangement links TRBV4-1 to TRBJ1-1; D call uncertain. The CDR3 totals 14 residues. The ends were cut back, 2 bases at V and 1 base at J, with 8 bases in the middle. The germline V gene has CDR1 MGHRA and CDR2 YSYEKL. Written as DNA, the CDR3 is TGCGCCAGCAGCCAACGGGGTGGGAACACTGAAGCTTTCTTT. It translates to CASSQRGGNTEAFF.

V and J are TRBV7-9 and TRBJ1-1; D may be TRBD1 (5 bases). With 5 bases removed from V and 5 bases from J, the gap between germline ends came to 15 bases. There are 14 residues in the CDR3. The V gene's germline CDR1 is SEHNR and CDR2 FQNEAQ (reference sequence). CDR3 in amino acids: CASSEQGSPTEAFF. The CDR3 bases are TGTGCCAGCAGCGAGCAGGGTTCTCCGACTGAAGCTTTCTTT.

V and J are TRBV5-1 and TRBJ2-2, with 7 bases matching TRBD2. CDR3 length equals 15 residues. With 6 bases clipped from V and 3 bases from J, the junction kept 8 bases outside the gene matches. The V gene's germline CDR1 is SGHRS and CDR2 YFSETQ. Here the CDR3 reads CASKQALADTGELFF. CDR3 DNA sequence: TGCGCCAGCAAGCAAGCTCTAGCGGACACCGGGGAGCTGTTTTTT.

This chain uses TRBV7-2 with TRBJ2-5; 8 bases fit TRBD1. This CDR3 region has 14 residues. Germline CDR1 SGHTA, CDR2 FQGNSA. Unmatched junction bases numbered 3, after V lost 3 bases and J lost 3 bases. CDR3 DNA: TGTGCCAGCAGCTTTCCGGACAGGGAAGAGACCCAGTACTTC. Translated, it gives CASSFPDREETQYF.

The gene calls are TRBV9 and TRBJ2-3, with 9 bases lining up with TRBD2. Germline CDR1 reads SGDLS; CDR2 reads YYNGEE. The CDR3 is made up of 16 amino acids. V lost 4 bases, J lost 1 base, and 7 bases stayed unmatched. The CDR3 protein is CASSPSGGPRTDTQYF. The CDR3 coding sequence is TGTGCCAGCAGCCCCAGCGGGGGGCCGCGCACAGATACGCAGTATTTT.